A selection of T cell receptor beta chains follows, all from one sample in a study of shared clonotypes between healthy human individuals. Sequencing was performed with immunoSEQ multiplex PCR; in TCRdb, only in-frame clones are kept and a portion is missing. The repertoire includes some 980,000 clones, less than 85% of them detected once, and around 1.4% sits in the top ten. Sequencing was carried out using memory CD4+ T cells sorted from blood. These receptors were collected from a young man in good health. CDR3s leave out the opening cysteine and the closing phenylalanine or tryptophan. A clone size is listed for some rows: how often the clone was seen (once, few, many), or a class if it is expanded.

size,V,J,CDR3
-,TRBV6-4,TRBJ2-1,ASSDMPGTGQF
-,TRBV10-3,TRBJ1-6,AISGQGRSGYNSPLH
-,TRBV9,TRBJ1-3,ASSVDRARNTIY
-,TRBV6-1,TRBJ2-3,ASRGRGGNTDTQY
-,TRBV6-1,TRBJ1-2,ASSEADSFSYGYT
-,TRBV10-3,TRBJ1-2,AISQGDYGYT
-,TRBV6-6,TRBJ2-7,ASSYSIQFYEQY
-,TRBV2,TRBJ2-5,ASTLAVARGETQY
-,TRBV10-3,TRBJ1-1,AISEEGGRTEAF
-,TRBV7-9,TRBJ1-1,ASSPLTDYTEAF
-,TRBV28,TRBJ2-7,ASNPRGPYEQY
few,TRBV10-3,TRBJ1-2,AISAGPRRGYT
-,TRBV5-1,TRBJ2-2,ASSLDSGATGELF
-,TRBV4-1,TRBJ1-5,ASSQGGSTGTQPQH
-,TRBV4-1,TRBJ2-5,ASSQDMETQY
-,TRBV11-3,TRBJ2-1,ASSLGGRADEQF
-,TRBV27,TRBJ1-6,ASTIVGVSGIAPLH
many,TRBV7-9,TRBJ1-1,ASSLELVTEAF
-,TRBV9,TRBJ1-1,ASSPSPGGVGTEAF
-,TRBV5-1,TRBJ2-7,ASSSRLAGTYEQY
few,TRBV7-9,TRBJ1-3,ASSSEGLSGNTIY
-,TRBV7-2,TRBJ2-3,ASSLAGAFTDTQY
once,TRBV11-2,TRBJ2-7,ASSPLYEQY
-,TRBV30,TRBJ2-1,AWSENNEQF
-,TRBV12-5,TRBJ1-1,ASGPRGTGPNTEAF
-,TRBV28,TRBJ1-4,ASSPDSYNEKLF
-,TRBV5-4,TRBJ1-4,ASSLRLTSATNEKLF
-,TRBV7-2,TRBJ2-1,ASSLSYNSGHEQF
-,TRBV7-2,TRBJ2-5,ASSQGLVQETQY
-,TRBV28,TRBJ2-1,ATIRGGSYNEQF
-,TRBV7-2,TRBJ2-7,ASSFWVGGTYEQY
-,TRBV2,TRBJ2-5,ASSEPASGQGETQY
-,TRBV18,TRBJ1-1,ASSDDRVTPAF
few,TRBV7-9,TRBJ2-1,ASSPLEGRNNEQF
many,TRBV5-1,TRBJ2-3,ASRSRSGTATDTQY
-,TRBV13,TRBJ1-3,ASSLGERAGNTIY
few,TRBV30,TRBJ1-6,AWNPLTGSNSPLH
-,TRBV5-5,TRBJ2-1,ASSETLDRGTYNEQF
-,TRBV2,TRBJ1-1,ASSLGGGGGTEAF
-,TRBV10-1,TRBJ1-1,ASSDGGGTEAF
-,TRBV7-2,TRBJ2-5,ASSLVALSQETQY
-,TRBV5-4,TRBJ2-3,ASSLKGGEYTQY
-,TRBV2,TRBJ1-2,ASSDGTNYGYT
once,TRBV6-1,TRBJ1-2,ASTPDRVYGYT
-,TRBV2,TRBJ2-7,ASTRDQRNEQY
few,TRBV7-3,TRBJ1-1,ASSLDREKAF
-,TRBV5-1,TRBJ2-5,ASTGGSPGETQY
-,TRBV18,TRBJ2-1,ASSPRGRGEQF
once,TRBV6-1,TRBJ1-1,AISGQGGTEAF
-,TRBV10-3,TRBJ2-1,ATAGGLGNEQF
-,TRBV5-6,TRBJ2-7,ASSLGNPYEQY
-,TRBV5-1,TRBJ2-5,ASSLERTAQETQY
-,TRBV5-6,TRBJ2-7,ASSSDRIYEQY
-,TRBV11-2,TRBJ2-2,ASSSTGELF
many,TRBV25-1,TRBJ1-6,ASSELDRDNSPLH